The sequence of this T cell receptor beta chain was determined in a study of read filtering for tumor transcriptome and immune sequencing. Points from the study as a whole: Single-read clonotypes: 80% to 90% of IR-seq clonotypes (around 4% of reads), roughly 73% of RNA-seq clonotypes (44.6% of reads).

From roughly 390 ng of RNA, a library with molecular barcoded alpha/delta and beta/gamma adaptors was made. Using its own MiXCR run on the reads, TCRdb lists one record per CDR3 protein. This sample has 90,000 to 95,000 distinct CDR3 sequences; about 22% occur once, and the top ten carry approximately 10%. Germline V gene lookup returns CDR1 MNHEY and CDR2 SVGAGI. This CDR3 is built from 16 residues. The ends were cut back, 4 bases at V and 0 bases at J, with 15 bases in the middle. This clonotype was observed many times. The antigen is undetermined. Source material: a population of CD138-negative cells sorted from bone marrow. The sequence came from a donor at least 40 years old with multiple myeloma. The chain combines TRBV6-5 with TRBJ2-5; D might be TRBD1 (6 bases). The CDR3 DNA is TGTGCCAGCAGTTCTGGTTGGGGGCTGTACCAAGAGACCCAGTACTTC. This encodes CASSSGWGLYQETQYF.